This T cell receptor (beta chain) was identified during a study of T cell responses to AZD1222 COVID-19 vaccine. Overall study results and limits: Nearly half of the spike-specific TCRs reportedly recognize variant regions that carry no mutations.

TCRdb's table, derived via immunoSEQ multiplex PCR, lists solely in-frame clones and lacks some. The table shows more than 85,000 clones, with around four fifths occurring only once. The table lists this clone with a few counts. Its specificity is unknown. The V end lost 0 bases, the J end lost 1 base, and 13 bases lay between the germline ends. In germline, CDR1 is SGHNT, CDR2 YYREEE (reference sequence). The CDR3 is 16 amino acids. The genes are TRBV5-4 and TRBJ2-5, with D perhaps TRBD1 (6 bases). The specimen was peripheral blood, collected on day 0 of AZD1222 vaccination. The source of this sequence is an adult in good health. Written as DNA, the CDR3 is TGTGCCAGCAGCTTGGCTCAGGGGTACGGCCAAGAGACCCAGTACTTC. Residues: CASSLAQGYGQETQYF.